The clone carrying this TCR beta chain appeared once. There are 12 residues in the CDR3. Per germline, CDR1 MNHEY and CDR2 SMNVEV (reference sequence). V was cut by 7 bases and J by 2 bases, with 9 bases left in between. Genomic DNA per cell subset filled all wells of several immunoSEQ plates. Assay: immunoSEQ multiplex PCR; the TCRdb copy retains only in-frame clones and omits some. Among roughly 2.5 million clones, more than 80% were seen once, and the ten largest hold 0.11% to 0.15%. This specimen belongs to a study of shared clonotypes between healthy human individuals. V usage is TRBV27 and J usage is TRBJ2-7; D might be TRBD2 (5 bases). The sample taken for sequencing was naive CD4+ T cells sorted from blood. Subset described: CD45RA+ positively selected. The clonotype was recovered from a man between 18 and 35 years old in good health. CDR3 coding DNA: TGTGCCAGCAAGCGGACCCCCTACGAGCAGTACTTC. It is translated as CASKRTPYEQYF.